This T cell receptor (beta chain) was captured by sequencing in a study of regulatory T cells in long-lasting Graves disease. This CDR3 region has 16 residues. Germline-derived CDR1 and CDR2 are WNHNN and SYGVQD (reference sequence). The J segment lost 5 bases and the V segment lost 0 bases, leaving 5 bases of the junction unmatched. In its sample, this clonotype was seen a few times. As yet, its antigen is unknown. Regarding the study as a whole: TRBV28 was favored in persistent disease, as were TRBJ1-2 and TRBJ2-5.

The time point here: newly diagnosed GD, antithyroid drugs for less than 3 months. PBMC RNA was the source of the TCR library. The authors built TCR beta libraries using iRepertoire HTBI primers and Arm-PCR of CDR3 regions. TCRdb ran MiXCR on the multiplex PCR reads and lists one entry per CDR3 protein. The data contain fewer than 650,000 distinct CDR3 sequences, about 16% of them singletons. These same data were also listed under a study on T cells in Graves' hyperthyroidism and ophthalmopathy. In that study: Diagnoses used clinical symptoms, serum thyroxine and TRAb, thyroid ultrasound and orbital computed tomography.

The TCR comes from a man between 18 and 29 years old with Graves disease. Sequences were derived from peripheral blood mononuclear cells (PBMCs), sampled at new diagnosis, from a patient treated with antithyroid drugs. The V and J genes are TRBV10-1 and TRBJ2-1; 9 nucleotides match TRBD2. Here the CDR3 reads CASSESRASGDNEQFF. CDR3 in DNA: TGCGCCAGCAGTGAGTCCCGGGCTAGCGGGGACAATGAGCAGTTCTTC.